The 17 T cell receptor beta chains below were found in one sample sequenced in a study of T cells in Graves' hyperthyroidism and ophthalmopathy. The TCR beta CDR3 regions underwent amplification using RNA transcripts as the source. Using the HTBI primer set, a first-round RT-PCR was run on the TCR CDR3. From the multiplex PCR reads, TCRdb called clonotypes with MiXCR, one entry per CDR3 protein. The sample has more than 350,000 distinct CDR3 sequences, about 14% seen once; the top ten hold roughly a fifth. The sequencing input was blood. Every receptor here comes from a woman aged 25-40 years with Graves' ophthalmopathy.

Ten or more counts support this clonotype. The rearrangement joins TRBV6-1 to TRBJ1-2, with D uncertain. CDR1 is MNHNS, CDR2 SASEGT, per germline. The CDR3 consists of 15 residues. The ends were cut back, 6 bases at V and 0 bases at J, with 14 bases in the middle. The CDR3 spells CASSSWAETNYGYTF. The DNA for the CDR3 is TGTGCCAGCAGCTCTTGGGCAGAAACTAACTATGGCTACACCTTC.

V is TRBV9 and J is TRBJ2-6; D remains unclear. From germline, CDR1 is SGDLS and CDR2 YYNGEE. V dropped 5 bases and J dropped 2 bases, with 8 bases sitting between them. This CDR3 spans 14 amino acids. The CDR3 DNA sequence: TGTGCCAGCAGTTCCGGCACTGGGGCCAACGTCCTGACTTTC. Its protein is CASSSGTGANVLTF.

This clonotype was seen repeatedly, ten times or more. The chain is built from TRBV18 and TRBJ2-1; no definite D call. CDR1 and CDR2 (germline): KGHSH, LQKENI. The CDR3 is 12 residues long. V dropped 6 bases and J dropped 5 bases, with 8 bases sitting between them. CDR3 nucleotide sequence: TGTGCCAGCTCCCTACAGAACAATGAGCAGTTCTTC. Residues: CASSLQNNEQFF. Combining the CDR3 with reference TRBV18 and TRBJ2-1 gives the whole variable domain NAGVMQNPRHLVRRRGQEARLRCSPMKGHSHVYWYRQLPEEGLKFMVYLQKENIIDESGMPKERFSAEFPKEGPSILRIQQVVRGDSAAYFCASSLQNNEQFFGPGTRLTVL.

This clonotype has a handful of counts. The V and J genes are TRBV29-1 and TRBJ2-2; TRBD2 is a possible D gene (5 bases). The V end was cut by 6 bases, the J end by 4 bases, with 15 bases between. The germline V gene encodes CDR1 SQVTM and CDR2 ANQGSEA. The CDR3 sequence is 14 residues long. As DNA, the CDR3 is TGCAGCGTCCCCCGGGGATGGGGCACCGGGGAGCTGTTTTTT. It translates to CSVPRGWGTGELFF.

This clonotype was seen many times. This rearrangement joins TRBV7-2 to TRBJ2-1; 13 bases are shared with TRBD2. The germline CDR1 and CDR2 sequences are SGHTA and FQGNSA. The CDR3 runs to 17 residues. The V segment lost 2 bases and the J segment 7 bases; nucleotides outside the gene matches: 8. Written as DNA, the CDR3 is TGTGCCAGCAGCTTATTACTAGCGGGGGGGAACGTAAATGAGCAGTTCTTC. It yields the protein CASSLLLAGGNVNEQFF.

The chain combines TRBV7-3 with TRBJ2-1; 8 nucleotides agree with TRBD1. Germline trimming cut 3 bases from V and 7 bases from J; bases unmatched to any gene: 11. The CDR3 covers 16 residues. Germline CDR1 reads SGHTA; CDR2 reads FQGTGA. The CDR3 here is CASSFDTGQGRNEQFF. DNA for the CDR3: TGTGCCAGCAGCTTCGATACCGGACAGGGACGGAATGAGCAGTTCTTC.

This clonotype came up a few times. This rearrangement joins TRBV5-1 to TRBJ2-2; the D gene is possibly TRBD2 (6 bases). Trimming took off 4 bases at V and 0 bases at J, with 13 bases between the two ends. The CDR3 is 16 residues long. Germline CDR1 is SGHRS and CDR2 is YFSETQ. CDR3 nucleotides: TGCGCCAGCAGCCCGCTTGGGAGGACGAACACCGGGGAGCTGTTTTTT. As protein: CASSPLGRTNTGELFF.

This clonotype showed up many times. J is TRBJ1-5 and V is TRBV12-3 or TRBV12-4; maybe TRBD1 (5 bases). Trimming left V 3 bases short and J 6 bases short, with 9 bases between. This CDR3 is 13 amino acids long. CDR3 DNA sequence: TGTGCCAGCAGTTTGCAGGGATCTCAGCCCCAGCATTTT. This encodes CASSLQGSQPQHF.

This clonotype was recorded many times. The chain has TRBV4-1 and TRBJ2-7; D perhaps matches TRBD1 (6 bases). CDR3 size: 18 residues. Trimming stripped 0 bases from V and 3 bases from J, with 21 bases between. Germline assignment: CDR1 MGHRA and CDR2 YSYEKL. Written as DNA, the CDR3 is TGCGCCAGCAGCCAAGATCGGTCGGCAGGGGCGAATTTCTACGAGCAGTACTTC. As protein: CASSQDRSAGANFYEQYF.

This clonotype was detected ten times or more. The J gene is TRBJ2-1, the V gene TRBV7-9; 11 bases line up with TRBD2. Germline V lookup: CDR1 SEHNR, CDR2 FQNEAQ (reference sequence). The J segment lost 3 bases and the V segment lost 8 bases, leaving 6 bases of the junction unmatched. The CDR3 has 15 residues. The CDR3 protein is CASSLAGDLYNEQFF. The CDR3 DNA reads as TGTGCCAGCTCACTAGCGGGGGACCTCTACAATGAGCAGTTCTTC.

Details on this clonotype: Sequence at one end of the junction differs from germline and may be a read error. This chain connects TRBV7-8 to TRBJ1-4; D is unresolved. CDR1 is SGHVS and CDR2 is FQNEAQ in the germline V gene. The CDR3 is 16 residues long. CDR3 sequence reads: CASSLDIGGLYEKLYF. The CDR3 region has the DNA TGTGCCAGCAGCTTAGATATAGGCGGTCTTTATGAAAAACTGTATTTT.

This clonotype has at least ten counts. This chain joins TRBV27 and TRBJ2-3, with 8 bases fitting TRBD2. This CDR3 spans 16 amino acids. With 2 bases clipped from V and 5 bases from J, the junction kept 9 bases outside the gene matches. The V gene's germline CDR1 is MNHEY and CDR2 SMNVEV (reference sequence). This CDR3 reads CASSLVTSENLDTQYF. The CDR3 DNA reads TGTGCCAGCAGTTTAGTGACTAGCGAGAATCTAGATACGCAGTATTTT.

V usage is TRBV11-2 and J usage is TRBJ2-3, with 8 nucleotides matching TRBD1. This CDR3 has 16 amino acids. The germline gives CDR1 SGHAT, CDR2 FQNNGV. V trimming: 4 bases; J trimming: 1 base; junction bases outside the gene matches: 7. The CDR3 sequence is CASSWTPDRGTDTQYF. Here the CDR3 DNA reads TGTGCCAGCAGCTGGACCCCGGACAGGGGCACAGATACGCAGTATTTT.

The V gene is TRBV11-2, the J gene TRBJ2-1, with D possibly being TRBD1 (5 bases). V dropped 2 bases and J dropped 7 bases, with 15 bases sitting between them. Germline-derived CDR1 and CDR2 are SGHAT and FQNNGV. The CDR3 is 15 amino acids. CDR3 coding DNA: TGTGCCAGCAGCTTAAGGGGATGGGGCGCGAATGAGCAGTTCTTC. This translates into CASSLRGWGANEQFF.

This clonotype was picked up a small number of times. The rearrangement links TRBV20-1 to TRBJ1-4; D unresolved. V shed 3 bases and J shed 0 bases, with 11 bases lying between them. CDR3 size: 15 residues. The V gene's germline CDR1 is DFQATT and CDR2 SNEGSKA (reference sequence). This CDR3 is CSASIRAATNEKLFF. The CDR3 DNA follows: TGCAGTGCTAGTATTAGGGCAGCAACTAATGAAAAACTGTTTTTT.

This clonotype showed up many times. V is TRBV3-1 and J is TRBJ1-2; possible D gene TRBD1, 5 bases. The ends were cut back, 0 bases at V and 3 bases at J, with 11 bases in the middle. Germline V gene data show CDR1 as LGHDT and CDR2 as YNNKEL (reference sequence). The CDR3 spans 15 residues. The CDR3 reads CASSQDGAGYYGYTF. As DNA, the CDR3 is TGTGCCAGCAGCCAAGATGGGGCAGGATACTATGGCTACACCTTC.

Regarding this clonotype: Because it lacks the conserved phenylalanine or tryptophan at the end, this CDR3 is likely a read error. DNA for the CDR3: TGTGCCAGCAGTTCTTTAGACAGGGAATACGAGCAGTACCTC. Translated: CASSSLDREYEQYL. The J gene is TRBJ2-7, the V gene TRBV12-3 or TRBV12-4; 7 bases agree with TRBD1. V trimming: 4 bases; J trimming: 4 bases; junction bases outside the gene matches: 7. This CDR3 has 14 residues.